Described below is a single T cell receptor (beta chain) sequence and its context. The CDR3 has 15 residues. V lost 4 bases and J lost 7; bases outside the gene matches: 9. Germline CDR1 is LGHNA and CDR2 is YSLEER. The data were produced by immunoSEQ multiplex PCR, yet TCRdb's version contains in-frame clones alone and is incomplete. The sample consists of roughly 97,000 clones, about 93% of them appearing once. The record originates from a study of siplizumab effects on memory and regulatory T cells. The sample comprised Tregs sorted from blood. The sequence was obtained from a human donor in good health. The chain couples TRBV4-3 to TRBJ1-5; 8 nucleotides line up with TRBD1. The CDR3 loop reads CASSREWTGRQPQHF. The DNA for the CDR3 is TGCGCCAGCAGCCGAGAATGGACAGGGAGACAGCCCCAGCATTTT.